These 16 T cell receptor beta chains originate from one sample sequenced in a study of molecular identifiers for immune sequencing clone quantification (dated by TCRdb to 2016 to 2018). Library construction relied on PCR. Sequencing was performed on a NextSeq 500. TCRdb passed the public sequencing reads through fastp at Q25 and MiXCR, retaining productive beta sequences. Each entry is one CDR3 protein sequence, shown with its most common DNA and genes. Across this sample there are about half a million distinct CDR3 sequences, with less than 30% seen only once. The top ten hold about 0.75% of the sample. Sequencing was carried out using naive CD8+ T cells from blood, with Jurkat cell RNA spiked in. The label giving this sample's cell subset or site can be read as: FACS-sorted CD8+CD4-CCR7+CD45RA+ naive T cells. Receptors were obtained from a human donor in good health. Some libraries in this study had Jurkat cell RNA spiked in.

The chain carries TRBV19 and TRBJ1-1, with D unresolved. The germline V and J ends were trimmed by 0 bases and 6 bases, with 11 bases remaining between them. Germline CDR1 and CDR2: LNHDA and SQIVND (reference sequence). The CDR3 is 14 amino acids. The CDR3 nucleotides are TGTGCCAGTAGTATAGATCGCGTCTTCCCTGAAGCTTTCTTT. Amino acids: CASSIDRVFPEAFF.

This sequence joins TRBV12-3 or TRBV12-4 and TRBJ2-2; D gene uncertain. Between the trimmed V and J ends, which lost 6 bases and 5 bases, there was a span of 16 bases. The CDR3 spans 15 residues. This CDR3 is CASSDVGSWTGELFF. The DNA of the CDR3 is TGTGCCAGCAGCGACGTGGGTTCGTGGACCGGGGAGCTGTTTTTT.

This clonotype was seen a few times. This chain uses TRBV5-1 with TRBJ2-5; TRBD2 aligns across 7 bases. The CDR3 is 16 residues long. The ends lost 4 bases at V and 5 bases at J; junction bases unmatched: 14. Per the germline V gene, CDR1 is SGHRS and CDR2 is YFSETQ. The CDR3 sequence is CASSPWGGGALETQYF. The CDR3 nucleotides read TGCGCCAGCAGCCCCTGGGGCGGGGGAGCTCTGGAGACCCAGTACTTC.

The chain uses TRBV12-3 or TRBV12-4 and TRBJ2-6; D is perhaps TRBD2 (5 bases). The length of the CDR3 is 12 residues. Trimming removed 9 bases from V and 4 bases from J, with 7 bases in between. The CDR3 coding sequence is TGTGCCAGTCTAGCCGGGGCCAACGTCCTGACTTTC. Its protein product is CASLAGANVLTF.

The chain recombines TRBV2 with TRBJ1-3; D remains ambiguous. With 6 bases removed from V and 0 bases from J, the gap between germline ends came to 18 bases. This CDR3 contains 17 residues. Germline assignment: CDR1 SNHLY and CDR2 FYNNEI. Here the CDR3 reads CASRGTVFTYSGNTIYF. The DNA for the CDR3 is TGTGCCAGCAGAGGTACAGTTTTTACCTACTCTGGAAACACCATATATTTT.

The table lists this clonotype with many counts. The V and J genes are TRBV7-2 and TRBJ2-1; D uncertain. In germline, CDR1 is SGHTA, CDR2 FQGNSA. V lost 2 bases to trimming and J lost 4 bases, with 6 bases between them. This CDR3 is 13 amino acids long. The chain's CDR3 is CASSLLMYNEQFF. The CDR3 DNA is TGTGCCAGCAGCTTACTGATGTACAATGAGCAGTTCTTC.

In the case of this clonotype: One junction end does not reproduce the germline sequence, and a read error may be involved. The chain recombines TRBV20-1 with TRBJ1-5; 9 bases align to TRBD1. CDR3 length: 13 amino acids. Germline V gene data show CDR1 as DFQATT and CDR2 as SNEGSKA (reference sequence). CDR3: CGARTGDGKPQHF. CDR3 nucleotide sequence: TGCGGTGCTAGGACAGGGGATGGGAAGCCCCAGCATTTT.

The rearrangement joins TRBV27 to TRBJ2-1, with 9 bases fitting TRBD2. V lost 2 bases, J lost 10 bases, and 15 bases stayed unmatched. Germline values: CDR1 MNHEY, CDR2 SMNVEV (reference sequence). This CDR3 has 17 residues. DNA for the CDR3: TGTGCCAGCAGTTTAAACCGCGGGGGAGCGGGAGGTCGAGAGCAGTTCTTC. Amino acid sequence: CASSLNRGGAGGREQFF.

A few counts support this clonotype. The chain uses TRBV9 and TRBJ2-1; D is uncertain. CDR3 size: 16 residues. Germline CDR1 reads SGDLS; CDR2 reads YYNGEE. The V end was cut by 4 bases, the J end by 4 bases, with 18 bases between. This CDR3 is CASSPPPGGEYNEQFF. The CDR3 DNA reads TGTGCCAGCAGCCCCCCCCCAGGCGGCGAGTACAATGAGCAGTTCTTC.

This clonotype appeared once. This clone may be a read error of a much larger clone one base away. V is TRBV5-1 and J is TRBJ2-5, with D possibly being TRBD1 (6 bases). Looked up from germline, CDR1 is SGHRS and CDR2 is YFSETQ. The length of the CDR3 is 14 residues. CDR3 loop: CASSLGPGQETQNF. The CDR3 region has the DNA TGCGCCAGCAGCTTGGGGCCGGGACAAGAGACCCAGAACTTC.

The chain couples TRBV20-1 to TRBJ2-7; possible D gene TRBD2, 6 bases. This CDR3 contains 13 residues. The V gene's germline CDR1 is DFQATT and CDR2 SNEGSKA (reference sequence). V lost 3 bases and J lost 6, with 15 bases in between. CDR3 loop: CSARTSNTLEQYF. CDR3 in DNA: TGCAGTGCTAGGACTAGTAATACCCTCGAGCAGTACTTC.

In this sample, this clonotype turned up many times. CDR3 sequence reads: CASRTGTADTQYF. The CDR3 DNA reads TGTGCCAGCAGGACGGGGACAGCAGATACGCAGTATTTT. J is TRBJ2-3 and V is TRBV2; 7 nucleotides line up with TRBD1. Per the germline V gene, CDR1 is SNHLY and CDR2 is FYNNEI. With 6 bases clipped from V and 4 bases from J, the junction kept 4 bases outside the gene matches. The CDR3 runs 13 residues.

This clonotype has only one observation. The genes are TRBV7-2 and TRBJ1-6, with D tentatively TRBD1 (6 bases). This CDR3 has 14 amino acids. Per germline, CDR1 SGHTA and CDR2 FQGNSA. Trimming shortened V by 3 bases and J by 7 bases, and 10 bases separated the two germline ends. The CDR3 loop is CASSFTGHNSPLHF. CDR3 nucleotides: TGTGCCAGCAGCTTTACAGGGCACAATTCACCCCTCCACTTT. The entire variable domain, with the rest obtained from reference TRBV7-2 and TRBJ1-6, is as follows: GAGVSQSPSNKVTEKGKDVELRCDPISGHTALYWYRQSLGQGLEFLIYFQGNSAPDKSGLPSDRFSAERTGGSVSTLTIQRTQQEDSAVYLCASSFTGHNSPLHFGNGTRLTVT.

A note on this clonotype: This clone may be a read error of a much larger clone one base away. The chain has TRBV29-1 and TRBJ1-5; weak D call: TRBD1 (6 bases). Looked up from germline, CDR1 is SQVTM and CDR2 is ANQGSEA. This CDR3 region has 13 residues. CDR3 bases: TGCAGCGTTAAAGACAGGTACAATCAGCCCCAGCAGTTT. It specifies CSVKDRYNQPQQF.

CDR3 in amino acids: CASSQVRDPENEQFF. As DNA, the CDR3 is TGCGCCAGCAGCCAAGTACGAGACCCCGAGAATGAGCAGTTCTTC. The chain joins TRBV4-1 to TRBJ2-1; no reliable D call. The germline V gene has CDR1 MGHRA and CDR2 YSYEKL. V was pared by 1 base and J by 7 bases, with 14 bases between. The CDR3 covers 15 residues.

This clonotype came up a few times. The rearrangement uses TRBV7-9 and TRBJ1-4; 9 bases line up with TRBD1. The CDR3 is made up of 14 amino acids. From germline, CDR1 is SEHNR and CDR2 FQNEAQ (reference sequence). V lost 5 bases, J lost 10 bases, and 8 bases stayed unmatched. CDR3 coding DNA: TGTGCCAGCAGCCCCTGGACAGGGGAGGGAAAACTGTTTTTT. This encodes CASSPWTGEGKLFF.